Each of the 9 T cell receptor beta chains below was sequenced from the same sample in a study of technical replicates of blood from a handful of donors. Profiling relied on immunoSEQ multiplex PCR, and the TCRdb table lists in-frame clones only, not all of them. This sample carries 40,000 to 65,000 clones, just over 85% of them seen once, and the ten largest clones take 5.6%. The sequenced material came from PBMCs. The receptors were sampled from a human donor in good health. Some clones in this sample may be carry-over from other donors' samples.

This chain joins TRBV6-1 and TRBJ1-3; D perhaps matches TRBD1 (6 bases). CDR1 MNHNS and CDR2 SASEGT come from the germline V gene. The CDR3 has 13 residues. V was trimmed by 6 bases and J by 4 bases, leaving 10 bases between them. The DNA for the CDR3 is TGTGCCAGCAGCAGGGGCGCAGGAAACACCATATATTTT. Translated, it gives CASSRGAGNTIYF.

This rearrangement joins TRBV7-3 to TRBJ1-2; D is ambiguous. Germline V gene lookup returns CDR1 SGHTA and CDR2 FQGTGA. The CDR3 is 13 residues long. Deletions cut 5 bases from V and 10 bases from J, with 17 bases between. CDR3 DNA sequence: TGTGCCAGCAGCCTTTACGAGGCTAAAGACTACACCTTC. Protein sequence: CASSLYEAKDYTF.

This chain connects TRBV29-1 to TRBJ2-5, with 7 bases lining up with TRBD2. The CDR3 extends over 16 amino acids. Germline lookup yields CDR1 SQVTM and CDR2 ANQGSEA. Germline trimming cut 7 bases from V and 5 bases from J; bases unmatched to any gene: 19. CDR3 sequence reads: CSAGLASGGWLETQYF. The CDR3 DNA sequence: TGCAGCGCAGGATTGGCTAGCGGCGGGTGGTTGGAGACCCAGTACTTC.

The J gene is TRBJ2-3, the V gene TRBV5-1, with a tentative D call TRBD2 (5 bases). Germline V CDR1 and CDR2: SGHRS, YFSETQ. Trimming shortened V by 4 bases and J by 6 bases, and 15 bases separated the two germline ends. There are 14 residues in the CDR3. CDR3: CASSPGLGEDTQYF. In DNA form, the CDR3 reads TGCGCCAGCAGCCCAGGACTTGGGGAGGATACGCAGTATTTT. The full variable domain, rest sourced from reference TRBV5-1 and TRBJ2-3, is KAGVTQTPRYLIKTRGQQVTLSCSPISGHRSVSWYQQTPGQGLQFLFEYFSETQRNKGNFPGRFSGRQFSNSRSEMNVSTLELGDSALYLCASSPGLGEDTQYFGPGTRLTVL.

The genes are TRBV5-4 and TRBJ2-2, with 9 bases that match TRBD2. This CDR3 comprises 16 residues. Germline trimming cut 5 bases from V and 2 bases from J; bases unmatched to any gene: 7. The germline gives CDR1 SGHNT, CDR2 YYREEE (reference sequence). CDR3 nucleotides: TGTGCCAGCAGGGGCGTTCTAGCGGGAAACACCGGGGAGCTGTTTTTT. Encoded protein: CASRGVLAGNTGELFF.

The rearrangement joins TRBV7-6 to TRBJ2-5; D might be TRBD2 (7 bases). The CDR3 totals 15 residues. Germline V gene data show CDR1 as SGHVS and CDR2 as FNYEAQ. The V gene lost 4 bases and the J gene lost 2 bases, with 14 bases spanning the gap. CDR3 nucleotides: TGTGCCAGCAGCTCCGAGGGGGGGTGGCAAGAGACCCAGTACTTC. It is translated as CASSSEGGWQETQYF.

V gene TRBV4-2 combines with J gene TRBJ1-1, with TRBD1 matching over 7 bases. Germline CDR1 LGHNA, CDR2 YNFKEQ. V shed 0 bases and J 4 bases; nucleotides not matched to a gene: 14. The CDR3 runs to 18 residues. CDR3 bases: TGTGCCAGCAGCCAAGAACCCGCGGTAAGGGGGCTGGGCACTGAAGCTTTCTTT. It yields the protein CASSQEPAVRGLGTEAFF.

The chain is built from TRBV11-2 and TRBJ1-1, with TRBD1 as a possible D gene (5 bases). Trimming shortened V by 7 bases and J by 5 bases, and 26 bases separated the two germline ends. CDR1 SGHAT and CDR2 FQNNGV come from the germline V gene. The CDR3 runs 17 residues. CDR3 DNA sequence: TGTGCCAGCACCATCGGCCTCCGGGCCTCGGGGGAAACTGAAGCTTTCTTT. Its translation is CASTIGLRASGETEAFF.

The rearrangement uses TRBV6-5 and TRBJ1-2; TRBD1 is a possible D gene (5 bases). The germline gives CDR1 MNHEY, CDR2 SVGAGI. This CDR3 comprises 11 residues. V dropped 10 bases and J dropped 5 bases, with 11 bases sitting between them. Here the CDR3 DNA reads TGTGCCACCACCGACAGATATGGCTACACCTTC. This gives the protein CATTDRYGYTF.